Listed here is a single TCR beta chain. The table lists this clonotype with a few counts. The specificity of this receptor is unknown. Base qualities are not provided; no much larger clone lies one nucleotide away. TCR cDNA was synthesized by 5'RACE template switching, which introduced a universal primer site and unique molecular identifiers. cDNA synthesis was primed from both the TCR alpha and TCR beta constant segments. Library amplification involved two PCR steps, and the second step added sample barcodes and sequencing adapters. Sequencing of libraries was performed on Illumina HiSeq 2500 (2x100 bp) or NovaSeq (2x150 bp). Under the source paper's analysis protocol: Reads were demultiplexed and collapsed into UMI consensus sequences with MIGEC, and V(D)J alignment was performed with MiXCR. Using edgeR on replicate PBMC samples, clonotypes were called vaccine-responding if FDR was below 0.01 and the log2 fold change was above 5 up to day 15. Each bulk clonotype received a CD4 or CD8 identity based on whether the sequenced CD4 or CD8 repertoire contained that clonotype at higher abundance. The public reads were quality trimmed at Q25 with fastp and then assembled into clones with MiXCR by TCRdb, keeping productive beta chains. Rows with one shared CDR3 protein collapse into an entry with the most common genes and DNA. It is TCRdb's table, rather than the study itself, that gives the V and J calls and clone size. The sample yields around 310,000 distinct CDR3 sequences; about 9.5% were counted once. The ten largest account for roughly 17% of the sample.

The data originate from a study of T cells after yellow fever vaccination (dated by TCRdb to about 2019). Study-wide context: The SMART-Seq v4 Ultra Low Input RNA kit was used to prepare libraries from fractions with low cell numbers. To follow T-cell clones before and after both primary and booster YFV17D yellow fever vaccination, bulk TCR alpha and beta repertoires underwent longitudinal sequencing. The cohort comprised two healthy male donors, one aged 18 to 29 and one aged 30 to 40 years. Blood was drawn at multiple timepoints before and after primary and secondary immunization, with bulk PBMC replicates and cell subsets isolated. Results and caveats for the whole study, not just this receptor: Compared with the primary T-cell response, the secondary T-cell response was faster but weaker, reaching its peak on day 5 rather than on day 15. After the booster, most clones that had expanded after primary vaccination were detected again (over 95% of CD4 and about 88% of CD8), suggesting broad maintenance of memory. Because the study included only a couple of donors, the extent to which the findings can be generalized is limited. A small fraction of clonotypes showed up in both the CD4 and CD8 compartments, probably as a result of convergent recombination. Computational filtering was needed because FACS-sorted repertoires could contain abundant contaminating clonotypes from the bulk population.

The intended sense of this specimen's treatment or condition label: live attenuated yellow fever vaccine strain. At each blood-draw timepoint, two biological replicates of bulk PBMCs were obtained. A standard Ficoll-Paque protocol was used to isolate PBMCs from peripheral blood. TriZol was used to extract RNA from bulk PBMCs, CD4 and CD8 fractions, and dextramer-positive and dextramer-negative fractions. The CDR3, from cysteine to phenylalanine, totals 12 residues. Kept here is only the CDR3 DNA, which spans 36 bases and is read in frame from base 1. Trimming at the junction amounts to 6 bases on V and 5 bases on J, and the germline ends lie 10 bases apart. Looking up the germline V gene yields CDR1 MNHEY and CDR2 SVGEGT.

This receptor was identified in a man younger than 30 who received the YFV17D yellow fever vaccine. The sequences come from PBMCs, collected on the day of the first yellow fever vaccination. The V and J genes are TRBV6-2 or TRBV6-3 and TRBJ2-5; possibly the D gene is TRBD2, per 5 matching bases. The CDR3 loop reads CASRDAGETQYF. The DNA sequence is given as TGTGCCAGCAGGGACGCGGGCGAGACCCAGTACTTC.